What follows are 26 T cell receptor beta chains derived from one specimen sequenced in a study of OX40 agonist ivuxolimab in advanced cancers. The method behind the library was the immunoSEQ multiplex PCR assay. Held by TCRdb, this immuneACCESS table contains in-frame sequences only and omits some clones. Under half of the omission traces to an unresolved V gene where checked; the cause of the rest is unknown. The sample profile shows tens of thousands of clones; under 90% of them were found once. The ten largest clones take up more than 6% of the sample. The source material was CD4+ or CD8+ T cells sorted from blood, sampled in a trial of the OX40 agonist ivuxolimab. These receptors were obtained from an adult with an advanced solid tumor such as melanoma, head and neck, liver or kidney cancer.

The chain combines TRBV19 with TRBJ2-2, with 9 bases that match TRBD2. Germline values: CDR1 LNHDA, CDR2 SQIVND (reference sequence). This CDR3 region has 23 residues. J lost 2 bases, V lost 0 bases, and 22 bases had no gene match. The CDR3 sequence is CASSIDWGVGTSPTSGNTGELFF. As DNA, the CDR3 is TGTGCCAGTAGTATAGATTGGGGGGTCGGGACCTCTCCGACTAGCGGCAACACCGGGGAGCTGTTTTTT.

CDR3 region: CASTPGTIRNQPQHF. DNA of the CDR3: TGTGCCAGCACCCCGGGGACTATTCGCAATCAGCCCCAGCATTTT. The chain combines TRBV28 with TRBJ1-5, with D tentatively TRBD1 (5 bases). Trimming stripped 7 bases from V and 2 bases from J, with 15 bases between. CDR1 is MDHEN, CDR2 SYDVKM, per germline. This CDR3 spans 15 amino acids.

The chain carries TRBV18 and TRBJ2-5; D gene unclear. This CDR3 has 14 residues. Trimming cost V 1 base and J 5 bases, with 11 bases left between them. Germline V gives CDR1 KGHSH, CDR2 LQKENI. CDR3 sequence (DNA): TGTGCCAGCTCACCACAACCGGGTAGGGAGACCCAGTACTTC. Translating gives CASSPQPGRETQYF.

The chain links TRBV19 to TRBJ1-4; 12 bases match TRBD1. The CDR3 extends over 14 amino acids. The germline CDR1 and CDR2 sequences are LNHDA and SQIVND (reference sequence). The J segment lost 7 bases and the V segment lost 5 bases, leaving 2 bases of the junction unmatched. The CDR3 DNA is TGTGCCAGTAGTCCGGGACAGGGGGCTGAAAAACTGTTTTTT. Protein: CASSPGQGAEKLFF.

This sequence joins TRBV19 and TRBJ2-3; 8 nucleotides line up with TRBD2. CDR3 size: 14 residues. Trimming removed 5 bases from V and 3 bases from J; junction bases left unmatched: 4. The germline V gene has CDR1 LNHDA and CDR2 SQIVND (reference sequence). The CDR3 DNA follows: TGTGCCAGTAGTCCGAGCGGGAGTACAGATACGCAGTATTTT. This encodes CASSPSGSTDTQYF.

The chain joins TRBV28 to TRBJ2-5, with D hard to call. Germline V gene data show CDR1 as MDHEN and CDR2 as SYDVKM. The CDR3 extends over 15 amino acids. V was pared by 2 bases and J by 7 bases, with 17 bases between. The CDR3 DNA sequence: TGTGCCAGCAGTTTACCCGCTAAGGGTCTAGGGACCCAGTACTTC. This gives the protein CASSLPAKGLGTQYF.

This clone was detected only a few times. The V gene is TRBV7-9, the J gene TRBJ2-7; a weak D match, TRBD2 (7 bases). Germline lookup yields CDR1 SEHNR and CDR2 FQNEAQ (reference sequence). Trimming shortened V by 8 bases and J by 4 bases, and 18 bases separated the two germline ends. This CDR3 comprises 14 residues. The CDR3 DNA sequence: TGTGCCAGCGGCCCGGCAGGGGAGGGTTACGAGCAGTACTTC. Its translation: CASGPAGEGYEQYF.

The rearrangement links TRBV10-1 to TRBJ2-3; possibly TRBD1 for D (5 bases). The germline gives CDR1 WNHNN, CDR2 SYGVQD (reference sequence). V dropped 10 bases and J dropped 4 bases, with 21 bases sitting between them. This CDR3 contains 15 residues. CDR3 nucleotides: TGCGCCACCTCGAACCGACAGCGAGTCTCAGATACGCAGTATTTT. It is translated as CATSNRQRVSDTQYF.

In regard to this clone: The sample contains more than one DNA sequence encoding this CDR3. This chain connects TRBV28 to TRBJ1-5; D gene uncertain. The CDR3 consists of 13 residues. Trimming took off 10 bases at V and 2 bases at J, with 12 bases between the two ends. Germline V CDR1 and CDR2: MDHEN, SYDVKM. CDR3 DNA: TGTGCCACCCAATGGAGGGGCAATCAGCCCCAGCATTTT. This translates into CATQWRGNQPQHF.

The table lists this clone with a count of one. The rearrangement links TRBV7-2 to TRBJ1-3, with D unclear. V was shortened by 5 bases and J by 0 bases, with 14 bases between the two germline ends. Germline V gives CDR1 SGHTA, CDR2 FQGNSA. The CDR3 covers 16 residues. CDR3 in amino acids: CASSPRPIPSGNTIYF. The CDR3 DNA sequence: TGTGCCAGCAGCCCCAGACCGATACCCTCTGGAAACACCATATATTTT.

The CDR3 sequence is CASSIDDSPRETQYF. DNA of the CDR3: TGTGCCAGTAGTATAGACGACAGCCCCAGGGAGACCCAGTACTTC. The V call is TRBV19, the J call TRBJ2-5; D is possibly TRBD1 (5 bases). Germline CDR1 is LNHDA and CDR2 is SQIVND (reference sequence). Trimming pared 0 bases from V and 5 bases from J, leaving 13 bases between. This CDR3 region has 15 residues.

This chain links TRBV5-1 with TRBJ2-7; no firm D call. CDR1 is SGHRS, CDR2 YFSETQ, per germline. Deletions cut 6 bases from V and 5 bases from J, with 24 bases between. The CDR3 totals 16 residues. The CDR3: CASTPRSSVGVHEQYF. The CDR3 bases are TGCGCCAGCACCCCGCGATCCTCCGTGGGCGTCCACGAGCAGTACTTC.

This chain joins TRBV29-1 and TRBJ2-7; TRBD2 matches at 7 bases. The CDR3 extends over 12 amino acids. Germline V gene lookup returns CDR1 SQVTM and CDR2 ANQGSEA. Germline trimming cut 8 bases from V and 5 bases from J; bases unmatched to any gene: 9. CDR3 nucleotide sequence: TGCAGCATATTGACTAGCAGCCACGAGCAGTACTTC. It is translated as CSILTSSHEQYF.

V and J are TRBV5-1 and TRBJ2-3; the match to TRBD1 covers 7 bases. Germline lookup yields CDR1 SGHRS and CDR2 YFSETQ. V lost 3 bases, J lost 2 bases, and 9 bases stayed unmatched. The CDR3 length is 16 residues. CDR3 nucleotides: TGCGCCAGCAGCTCCCAGGGACAGACTTACACAGATACGCAGTATTTT. Translating gives CASSSQGQTYTDTQYF. The variable domain in full, completed from reference TRBV5-1 and TRBJ2-3, reads KAGVTQTPRYLIKTRGQQVTLSCSPISGHRSVSWYQQTPGQGLQFLFEYFSETQRNKGNFPGRFSGRQFSNSRSEMNVSTLELGDSALYLCASSSQGQTYTDTQYFGPGTRLTVL.

CDR3: CASSTLTSYEQYF. The CDR3 nucleotides read TGTGCCAGCAGCACCCTCACTTCCTACGAGCAGTACTTC. The chain carries TRBV27 and TRBJ2-7; no definite D call. V dropped 6 bases and J dropped 1 base, with 10 bases sitting between them. The length of the CDR3 is 13 residues. Germline CDR1 is MNHEY and CDR2 is SMNVEV (reference sequence).

V usage is TRBV19 and J usage is TRBJ1-1, with D unresolved. The CDR3 spans 14 residues. V lost 3 bases and J 1 base, leaving 9 bases between the germline ends. CDR1 and CDR2 (germline): LNHDA, SQIVND (reference sequence). The CDR3 sequence is CASSIWGSNTEAFF. CDR3 in DNA: TGTGCCAGTAGTATTTGGGGATCGAACACTGAAGCTTTCTTT.

This chain joins TRBV6-4 and TRBJ2-1; the D gene is possibly TRBD2 (6 bases). Trimming removed 4 bases at V and 8 bases at J, with 18 bases between. CDR3 length: 15 amino acids. Germline CDR1 reads MRHNA; CDR2 reads SNTAGT. The CDR3 region is CASSVQGGVIDEQFF. The CDR3 DNA reads as TGTGCCAGCAGTGTGCAGGGCGGGGTAATCGATGAGCAGTTCTTC.

The chain joins TRBV4-3 to TRBJ1-5, with TRBD1 identical over 8 bases. The V segment lost 4 bases and the J segment 5 bases; nucleotides outside the gene matches: 7. Germline V gives CDR1 LGHNA, CDR2 YSLEER. The CDR3 runs to 15 residues. CDR3 sequence (DNA): TGCGCCAGCAGCCCCGACAGGGGCGGCCATCAGCCCCAGCATTTT. It yields the protein CASSPDRGGHQPQHF.

The CDR3: CASSMGQSQYF. In nucleotides, the CDR3 is TGTGCCAGTAGTATGGGACAGTCCCAGTACTTC. This chain links TRBV19 with TRBJ2-5; 7 bases align to TRBD1. Trimming took 3 bases from V and 9 from J; bases not matched to a gene: 1. The CDR3 runs to 11 residues. Germline values: CDR1 LNHDA, CDR2 SQIVND (reference sequence).

The chain links TRBV27 to TRBJ1-1; D is unresolved. Germline CDR1 reads MNHEY; CDR2 reads SMNVEV (reference sequence). The length of the CDR3 is 13 residues. V was cut by 3 bases and J by 1 base, with 6 bases left in between. The CDR3 DNA is TGTGCCAGCAGTTTTGGCAAGAACACTGAAGCTTTCTTT. As protein: CASSFGKNTEAFF.

The chain joins TRBV2 to TRBJ1-1, with D possibly TRBD1 on 6 matching bases. This CDR3 has 16 residues. CDR1 and CDR2 (germline): SNHLY, FYNNEI. V lost 7 bases and J lost 2, with 20 bases in between. CDR3 coding DNA: TGTGCCAGCACCGCGGACAGATCCCCTCCTAACACTGAAGCTTTCTTT. It specifies CASTADRSPPNTEAFF.

The CDR3 DNA reads as TGTGCCAGCAGTGAGGGGGGCACCCCGCTAGGAAAGACCCAGTACTTC. Translation: CASSEGGTPLGKTQYF. The J gene is TRBJ2-5, the V gene TRBV2; D is possibly TRBD1 or TRBD2 (6 bases each). There are 16 residues in the CDR3. Germline CDR1 is SNHLY and CDR2 is FYNNEI. Between the trimmed V and J ends, which lost 3 bases and 6 bases, there was a span of 20 bases.

The chain joins TRBV19 to TRBJ2-1; 9 nucleotides agree with TRBD2. The germline gives CDR1 LNHDA, CDR2 SQIVND (reference sequence). The CDR3 is 16 amino acids. The junction had 15 bases not matched to a gene; V was cut back by 8 bases and J by 7 bases. The CDR3 DNA reads as TGTGCCAGTCGCCCACCAGGGAGCGGGGGGCGGAATGAGCAGTTCTTC. This codes for CASRPPGSGGRNEQFF.

J is TRBJ2-5 and V is TRBV11-2; possible D gene TRBD2, 5 bases. The CDR3 loop spans 13 amino acids. Germline-derived CDR1 and CDR2 are SGHAT and FQNNGV. Trimming left V 1 base short and J 5 bases short, with 8 bases between. The CDR3: CASSLGGPETQYF. The CDR3 coding sequence is TGTGCCAGCAGCTTAGGAGGGCCGGAGACCCAGTACTTC.

For the CDR3, the DNA is TGTGCCAGTAGTATAAAGGGACAGGGATTGGGCACCGGGGAGCTGTTTTTT. Its translation: CASSIKGQGLGTGELFF. V is TRBV19 and J is TRBJ2-2; TRBD1 aligns across 9 bases. Germline V gives CDR1 LNHDA, CDR2 SQIVND (reference sequence). This CDR3 comprises 17 residues. Trimming cost V 2 bases and J 4 bases; bases outside gene matches: 8.

This chain joins TRBV9 and TRBJ2-6; D is undetermined. CDR1 SGDLS and CDR2 YYNGEE come from the germline V gene. Trimming shortened V by 0 bases and J by 8 bases, and 12 bases separated the two germline ends. The CDR3 spans 15 residues. CDR3 protein: CASSVGSGRTNVLTF. In DNA form, the CDR3 reads TGTGCCAGCAGCGTAGGTTCAGGAAGGACCAACGTCCTGACTTTC.